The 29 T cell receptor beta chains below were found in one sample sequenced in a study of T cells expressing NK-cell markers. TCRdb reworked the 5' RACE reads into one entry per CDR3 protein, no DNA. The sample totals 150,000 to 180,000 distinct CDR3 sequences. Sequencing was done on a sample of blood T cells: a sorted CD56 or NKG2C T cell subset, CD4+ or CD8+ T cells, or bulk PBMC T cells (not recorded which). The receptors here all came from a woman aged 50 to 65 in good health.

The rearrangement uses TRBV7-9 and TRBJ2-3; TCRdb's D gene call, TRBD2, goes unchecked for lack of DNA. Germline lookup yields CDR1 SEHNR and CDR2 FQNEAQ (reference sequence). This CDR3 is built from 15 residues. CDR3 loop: CASSLSTGGQDTQYF.

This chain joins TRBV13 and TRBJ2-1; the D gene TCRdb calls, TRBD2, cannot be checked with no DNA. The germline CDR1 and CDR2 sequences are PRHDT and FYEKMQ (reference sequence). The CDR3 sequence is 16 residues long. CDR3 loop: CASSAAGLAGAIEQFF.

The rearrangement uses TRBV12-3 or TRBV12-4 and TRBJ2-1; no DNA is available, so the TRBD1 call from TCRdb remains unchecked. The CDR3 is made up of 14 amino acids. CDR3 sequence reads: CASGAGGPHNEQFF.

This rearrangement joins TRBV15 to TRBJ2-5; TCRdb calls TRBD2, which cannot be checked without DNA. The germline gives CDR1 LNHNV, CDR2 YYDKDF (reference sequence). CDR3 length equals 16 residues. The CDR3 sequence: CATSREGAGAEETQYF.

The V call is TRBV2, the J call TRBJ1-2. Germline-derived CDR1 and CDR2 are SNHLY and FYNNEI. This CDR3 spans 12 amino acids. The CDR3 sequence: CASSELRLGYTF.

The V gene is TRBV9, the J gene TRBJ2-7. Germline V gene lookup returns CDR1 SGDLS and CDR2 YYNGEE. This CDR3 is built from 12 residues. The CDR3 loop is CASSADAYEQYF.

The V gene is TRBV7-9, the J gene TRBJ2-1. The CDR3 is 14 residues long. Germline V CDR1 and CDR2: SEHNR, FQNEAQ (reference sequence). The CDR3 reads CASSSPTVTMEQFF.

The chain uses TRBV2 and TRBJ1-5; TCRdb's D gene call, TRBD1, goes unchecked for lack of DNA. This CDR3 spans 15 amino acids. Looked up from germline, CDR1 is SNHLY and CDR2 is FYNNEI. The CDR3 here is CASRETGGSAQPQHF.

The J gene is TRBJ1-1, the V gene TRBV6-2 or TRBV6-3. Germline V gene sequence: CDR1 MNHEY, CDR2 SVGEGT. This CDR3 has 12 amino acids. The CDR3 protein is CASSYTGYEAFF.

CDR3 loop: CASSEAEKGGDNEQFF. The chain recombines TRBV2 with TRBJ2-1; the TRBD2 assignment by TCRdb is unverifiable without DNA. This CDR3 comprises 16 residues. Germline-derived CDR1 and CDR2 are SNHLY and FYNNEI.

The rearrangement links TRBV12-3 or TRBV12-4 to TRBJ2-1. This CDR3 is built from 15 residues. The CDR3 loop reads CASSFGGSSYNEQFF.

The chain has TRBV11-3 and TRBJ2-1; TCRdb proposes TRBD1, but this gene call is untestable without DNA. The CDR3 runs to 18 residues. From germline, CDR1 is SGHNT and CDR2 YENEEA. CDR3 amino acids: CASSLDMRAEGAEYEQFF.

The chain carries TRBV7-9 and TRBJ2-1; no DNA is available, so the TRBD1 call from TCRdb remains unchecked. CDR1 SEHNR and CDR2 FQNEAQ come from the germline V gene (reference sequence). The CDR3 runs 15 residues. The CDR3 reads CASSWPGPVGNEQFF.

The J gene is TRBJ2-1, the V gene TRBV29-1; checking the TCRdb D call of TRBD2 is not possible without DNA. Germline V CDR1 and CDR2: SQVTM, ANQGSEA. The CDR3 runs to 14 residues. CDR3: CSVSQRETYNEQFF.

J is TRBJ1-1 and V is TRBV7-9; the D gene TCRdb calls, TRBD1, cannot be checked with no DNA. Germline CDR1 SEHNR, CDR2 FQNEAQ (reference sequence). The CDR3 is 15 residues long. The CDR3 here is CASSLGAGQDTEAFF.

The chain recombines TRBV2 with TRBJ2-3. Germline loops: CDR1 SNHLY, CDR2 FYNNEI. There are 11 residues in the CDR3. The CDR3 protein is CASSEEDTQYF.

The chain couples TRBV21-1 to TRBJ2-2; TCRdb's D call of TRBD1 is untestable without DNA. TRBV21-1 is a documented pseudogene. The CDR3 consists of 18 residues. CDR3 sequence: CASSKEGRGQGWTGELFF.

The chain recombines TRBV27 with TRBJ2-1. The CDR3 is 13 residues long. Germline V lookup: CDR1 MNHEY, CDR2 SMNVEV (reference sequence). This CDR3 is CASAGGYYNAQFF.

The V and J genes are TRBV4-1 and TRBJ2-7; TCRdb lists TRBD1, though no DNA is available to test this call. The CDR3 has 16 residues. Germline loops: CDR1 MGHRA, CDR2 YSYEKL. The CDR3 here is CASSRQPPWFMDEQYF.

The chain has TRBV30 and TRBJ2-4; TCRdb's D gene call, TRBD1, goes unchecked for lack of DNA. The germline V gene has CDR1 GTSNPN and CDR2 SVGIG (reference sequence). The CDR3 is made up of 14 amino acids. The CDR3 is CAWTTGQGFNIQYF.

CDR3 residues: CSARDNLGGGASYEQYF. The chain combines TRBV20-1 with TRBJ2-7; the D gene TCRdb calls, TRBD1, cannot be checked with no DNA. This CDR3 is built from 17 residues. Germline V CDR1 and CDR2: DFQATT, SNEGSKA (reference sequence).

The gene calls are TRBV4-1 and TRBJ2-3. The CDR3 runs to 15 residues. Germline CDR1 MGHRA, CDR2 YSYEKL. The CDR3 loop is CASSQPQDRTDTQYF.

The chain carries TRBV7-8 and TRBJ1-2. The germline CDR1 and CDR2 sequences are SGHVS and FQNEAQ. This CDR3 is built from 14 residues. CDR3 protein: CASSLSRDPYGYTF.

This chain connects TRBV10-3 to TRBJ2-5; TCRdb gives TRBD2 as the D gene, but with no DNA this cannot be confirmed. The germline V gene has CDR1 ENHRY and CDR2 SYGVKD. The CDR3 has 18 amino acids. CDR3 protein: CAISEPRLAGGPLETQYF.

The CDR3 here is CASSQMLGETGDYEQYF. The chain combines TRBV3-1 with TRBJ2-7; the D call from TCRdb, TRBD1, cannot be confirmed without DNA. The germline V gene encodes CDR1 LGHDT and CDR2 YNNKEL (reference sequence). The CDR3 is 17 residues long.

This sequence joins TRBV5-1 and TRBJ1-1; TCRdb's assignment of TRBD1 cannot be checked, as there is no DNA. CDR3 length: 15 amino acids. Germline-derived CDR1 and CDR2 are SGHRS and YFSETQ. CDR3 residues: CASSLGGQLNTEAFF. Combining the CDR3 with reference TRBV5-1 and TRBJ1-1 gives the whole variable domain KAGVTQTPRYLIKTRGQQVTLSCSPISGHRSVSWYQQTPGQGLQFLFEYFSETQRNKGNFPGRFSGRQFSNSRSEMNVSTLELGDSALYLCASSLGGQLNTEAFFGQGTRLTVV.

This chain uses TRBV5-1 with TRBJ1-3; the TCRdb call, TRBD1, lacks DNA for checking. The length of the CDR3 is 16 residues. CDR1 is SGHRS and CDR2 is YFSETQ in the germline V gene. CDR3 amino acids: CASSPMQGPKGNTIYF.

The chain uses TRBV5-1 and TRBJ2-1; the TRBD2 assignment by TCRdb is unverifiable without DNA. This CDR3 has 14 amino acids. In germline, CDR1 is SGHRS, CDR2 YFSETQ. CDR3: CASSRKAGHNEQFF.

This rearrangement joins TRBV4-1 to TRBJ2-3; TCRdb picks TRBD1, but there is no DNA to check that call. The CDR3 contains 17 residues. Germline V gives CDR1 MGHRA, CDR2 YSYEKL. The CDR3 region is CASSLKGAAPGADTQYF.